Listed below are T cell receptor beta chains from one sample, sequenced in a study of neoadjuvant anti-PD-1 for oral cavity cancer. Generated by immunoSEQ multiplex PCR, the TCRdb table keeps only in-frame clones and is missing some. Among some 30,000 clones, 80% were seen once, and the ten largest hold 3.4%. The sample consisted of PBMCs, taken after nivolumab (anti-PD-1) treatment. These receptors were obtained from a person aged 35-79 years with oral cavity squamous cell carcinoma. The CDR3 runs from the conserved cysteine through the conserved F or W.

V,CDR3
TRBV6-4,CASSVLSGVNNEQFF
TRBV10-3,CAISEQRERRREAFF
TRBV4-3,CASSQGLGNTEAFF
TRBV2,CASSSNRGLNTEAFF
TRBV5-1,CASSSLAGTDTQYF
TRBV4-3,CASSQETSGTRTDTQYF
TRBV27,CASSFYNQPQHF
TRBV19,CASSMNSGYEQYF
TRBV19,CASSISPETSYTF
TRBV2,CASNLDLPSATSTDTQYF
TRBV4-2,CASSLGPQETQYF
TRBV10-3,CAIAVSREANVLTF